Reported below is one T cell receptor beta chain. This record belongs to a study of blood T cell repertoires in COVID-19. Overall study: The analysed material was cDNA or gDNA that came from T cells, B-cell-depleted T cells, or PBMCs.

TCRdb's table, derived via immunoSEQ multiplex PCR, lists solely in-frame clones and lacks some. In the table there are approximately 220,000 clones, under 90% of which are singletons. Germline CDR1 and CDR2: MNHEY and SMNVEV (reference sequence). V shed 1 base, J shed 6 bases, and the junction held 2 bases outside the gene matches. The CDR3 consists of 13 residues. The V gene is TRBV27, the J gene TRBJ1-1; 7 positions agree with TRBD1. The clonotype originates from a man aged 45-65 years with acute or convalescent COVID-19. Sequencing was done on a sample of peripheral blood. The CDR3 protein is CASSLWGTAEAFF. CDR3 DNA: TGTGCCAGCAGTTTATGGGGGACAGCTGAAGCTTTCTTT.